The 7 T cell receptor beta chains given below trace back to one sample, sequenced in a study of T cells in Graves' hyperthyroidism and ophthalmopathy. From RNA transcripts, TCR beta CDR3 regions were amplified. TCR CDR3 underwent first-round RT-PCR with the HTBI primer set. A single record per CDR3 protein comes from TCRdb applying MiXCR to the multiplex PCR reads. The sample has 400,000 to 600,000 distinct CDR3 sequences; less than 25% are singletons. The sequenced material came from blood. The receptors come from a man aged 18 to 30 with Graves' hyperthyroidism.

CDR3 sequence: CASSDALGPNQPQHF. DNA of the CDR3: TGTGCCAGCAGTGACGCGCTGGGACCCAATCAGCCCCAGCATTTT. This chain uses TRBV2 with TRBJ1-5, with D tentatively TRBD1 (5 bases). The germline V gene encodes CDR1 SNHLY and CDR2 FYNNEI. Trimming removed 3 bases at V and 3 bases at J, with 12 bases between. The CDR3 consists of 15 residues.

This sequence joins TRBV25-1 and TRBJ2-5; TRBD2 agrees at 8 bases. The ends lost 6 bases at V and 2 bases at J; junction bases unmatched: 5. This CDR3 region has 14 residues. CDR1 is MGHDK, CDR2 SYGVNS, per germline. CDR3 sequence: CASRVREGQETQYF. In DNA, the CDR3 is TGTGCCAGCAGGGTTCGGGAGGGACAAGAGACCCAGTACTTC.

The chain is built from TRBV4-1 and TRBJ1-5; D gene ambiguous. This CDR3 contains 16 residues. Trimming stripped 1 base from V and 2 bases from J, with 12 bases between. Germline V gene sequence: CDR1 MGHRA, CDR2 YSYEKL. CDR3 DNA: TGCGCCAGCAGCCAAGGACGCTTGGCTGGCAATCAGCCCCAGCATTTT. It encodes CASSQGRLAGNQPQHF.

This clonotype was found many times. The chain links TRBV7-9 to TRBJ2-2; a weak D match, TRBD1 (6 bases). Germline CDR1 is SEHNR and CDR2 is FQNEAQ (reference sequence). There are 15 residues in the CDR3. V was trimmed by 5 bases and J by 4 bases, leaving 14 bases between them. The CDR3: CASSTGQLITGELFF. DNA of the CDR3: TGTGCCAGCAGCACGGGACAACTAATCACCGGGGAGCTGTTTTTT.

This clonotype was seen once. The CDR3: CSASGQGAPQETQYF. The CDR3 DNA reads as TGCAGTGCCTCAGGACAGGGGGCGCCCCAAGAGACCCAGTACTTC. The genes are TRBV20-1 and TRBJ2-5, with 11 positions matching TRBD1. With V trimmed by 6 bases and J by 1 base, 7 bases remained unmatched. Germline V gene sequence: CDR1 DFQATT, CDR2 SNEGSKA (reference sequence). CDR3 length: 15 amino acids.

This clonotype has only a few counts. The V and J genes are TRBV29-1 and TRBJ1-2; TRBD1 is a possible D gene (6 bases). Trimming shortened V by 0 bases and J by 7 bases, and 21 bases separated the two germline ends. Germline V lookup: CDR1 SQVTM, CDR2 ANQGSEA. The CDR3 runs 16 residues. The CDR3 reads CSVEDLRDKGVGGYTF. The CDR3 DNA sequence: TGCAGCGTTGAAGATCTTAGGGACAAGGGGGTTGGTGGCTACACCTTC.

This clonotype was recorded many times. V and J are TRBV6-1 and TRBJ1-1; D remains ambiguous. There are 13 residues in the CDR3. CDR1 and CDR2 from the germline V gene are MNHNS and SASEGT. Trimming cost V 6 bases and J 4 bases, with 12 bases left between them. The CDR3 sequence: CASSSDTLTEAFF. Here the CDR3 DNA reads TGTGCCAGCAGCTCAGACACCCTCACTGAAGCTTTCTTT.